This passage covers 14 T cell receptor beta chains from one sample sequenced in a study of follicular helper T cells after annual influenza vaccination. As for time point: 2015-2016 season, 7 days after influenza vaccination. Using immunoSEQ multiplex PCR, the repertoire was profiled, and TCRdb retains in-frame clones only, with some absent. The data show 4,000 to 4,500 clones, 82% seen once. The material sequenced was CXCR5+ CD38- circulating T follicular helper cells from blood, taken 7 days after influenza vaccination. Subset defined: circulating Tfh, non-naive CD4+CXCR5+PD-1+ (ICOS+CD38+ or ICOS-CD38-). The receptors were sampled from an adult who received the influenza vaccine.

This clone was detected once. CDR3 sequence (DNA): TGTGCCAGCAGCCCTAGCAGGGGACCGGGGGGCTACACCTTC. It is translated as CASSPSRGPGGYTF. This sequence joins TRBV9 and TRBJ1-2, with a weak D call TRBD1 (6 bases). The V end was cut by 4 bases, the J end by 8 bases, with 18 bases between. The CDR3 is 14 residues long. CDR1 and CDR2 from the germline V gene are SGDLS and YYNGEE.

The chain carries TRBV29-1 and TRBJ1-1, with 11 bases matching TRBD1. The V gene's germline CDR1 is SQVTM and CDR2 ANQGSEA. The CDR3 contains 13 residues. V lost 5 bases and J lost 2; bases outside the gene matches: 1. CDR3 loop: CSVRTGGNTEAFF. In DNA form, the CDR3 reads TGCAGCGTTCGGACAGGGGGCAACACTGAAGCTTTCTTT.

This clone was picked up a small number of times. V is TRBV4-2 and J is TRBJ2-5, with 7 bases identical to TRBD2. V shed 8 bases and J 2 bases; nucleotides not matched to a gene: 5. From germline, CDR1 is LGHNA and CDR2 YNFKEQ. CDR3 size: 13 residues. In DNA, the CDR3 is TGTGCCAGCTCAAAGGGACTACAAGAGACCCAGTACTTC. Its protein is CASSKGLQETQYF.

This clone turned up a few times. CDR3 in DNA: TGTGCCAGCAGCTTCTCCCTCGAAGGCTACACCTTC. Its translation: CASSFSLEGYTF. The V gene is TRBV7-2, the J gene TRBJ1-2; unclear D gene. This CDR3 region has 12 residues. Trimming took 3 bases from V and 8 from J, leaving 10 bases between them. Germline values: CDR1 SGHTA, CDR2 FQGNSA.

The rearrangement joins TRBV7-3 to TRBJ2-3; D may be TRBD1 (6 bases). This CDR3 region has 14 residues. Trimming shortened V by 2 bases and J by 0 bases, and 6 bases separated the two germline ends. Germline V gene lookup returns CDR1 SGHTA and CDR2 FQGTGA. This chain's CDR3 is CASSLGQSTDTQYF. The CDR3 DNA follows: TGTGCCAGCAGCTTAGGACAGAGCACAGATACGCAGTATTTT.

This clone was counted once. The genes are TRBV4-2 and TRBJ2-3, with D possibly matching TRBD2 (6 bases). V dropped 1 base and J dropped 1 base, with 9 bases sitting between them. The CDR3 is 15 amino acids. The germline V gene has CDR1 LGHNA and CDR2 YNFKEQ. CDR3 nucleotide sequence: TGTGCCAGCAGCCAAGTGGGGGAGGGCACAGATACGCAGTATTTT. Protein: CASSQVGEGTDTQYF.

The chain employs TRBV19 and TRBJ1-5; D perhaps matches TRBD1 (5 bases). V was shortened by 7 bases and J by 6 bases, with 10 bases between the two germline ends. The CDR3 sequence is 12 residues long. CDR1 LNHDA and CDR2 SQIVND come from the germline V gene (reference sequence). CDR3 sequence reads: CASNTGVQPQHF. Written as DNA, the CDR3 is TGTGCCAGTAATACAGGAGTTCAGCCCCAGCATTTT.

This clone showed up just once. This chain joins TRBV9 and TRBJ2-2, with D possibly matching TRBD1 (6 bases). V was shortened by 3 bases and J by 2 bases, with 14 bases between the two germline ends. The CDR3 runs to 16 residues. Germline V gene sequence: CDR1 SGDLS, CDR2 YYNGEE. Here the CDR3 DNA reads TGTGCCAGCAGCGCAGTACAGGGAAGAAACACCGGGGAGCTGTTTTTT. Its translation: CASSAVQGRNTGELFF.

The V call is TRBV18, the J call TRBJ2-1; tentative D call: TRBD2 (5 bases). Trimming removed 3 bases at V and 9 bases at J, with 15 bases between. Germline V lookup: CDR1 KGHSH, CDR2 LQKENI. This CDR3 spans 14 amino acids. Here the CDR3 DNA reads TGTGCCAGCTCACCGCCCGTCCGGGAAGGTGAGCAGTTCTTC. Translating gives CASSPPVREGEQFF.

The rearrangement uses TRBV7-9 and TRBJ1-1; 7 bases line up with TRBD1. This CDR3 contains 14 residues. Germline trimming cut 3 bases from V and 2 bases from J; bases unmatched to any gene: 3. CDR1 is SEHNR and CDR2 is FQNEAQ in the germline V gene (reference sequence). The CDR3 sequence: CASSLQGGNTEAFF. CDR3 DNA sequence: TGTGCCAGCAGCTTGCAGGGGGGAAACACTGAAGCTTTCTTT.

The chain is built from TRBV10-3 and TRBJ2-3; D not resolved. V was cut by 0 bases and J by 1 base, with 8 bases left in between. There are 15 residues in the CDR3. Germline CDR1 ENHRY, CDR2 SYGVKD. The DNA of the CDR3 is TGTGCCATCAGTGAGTCGTTCCCACGCACAGATACGCAGTATTTT. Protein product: CAISESFPRTDTQYF.

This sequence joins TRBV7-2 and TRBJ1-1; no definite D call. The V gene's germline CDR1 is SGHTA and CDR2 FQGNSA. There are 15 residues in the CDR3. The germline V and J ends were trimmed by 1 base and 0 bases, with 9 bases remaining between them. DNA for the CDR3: TGTGCCAGCAGCTTAGAAGGGATAATGAACACTGAAGCTTTCTTT. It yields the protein CASSLEGIMNTEAFF.

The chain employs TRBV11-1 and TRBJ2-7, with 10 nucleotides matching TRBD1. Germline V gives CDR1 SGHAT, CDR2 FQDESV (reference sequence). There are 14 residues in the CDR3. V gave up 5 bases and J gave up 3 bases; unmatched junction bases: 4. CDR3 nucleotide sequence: TGTGCCAGCAGCCGGGACAGGGGATTCTACGAGCAGTACTTC. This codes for CASSRDRGFYEQYF.

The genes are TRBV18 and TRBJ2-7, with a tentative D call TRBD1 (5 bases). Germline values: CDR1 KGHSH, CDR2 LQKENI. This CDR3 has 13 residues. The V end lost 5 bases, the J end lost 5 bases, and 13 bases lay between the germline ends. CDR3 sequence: CASSVKTGHEQYF. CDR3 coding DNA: TGTGCCAGCTCAGTCAAAACAGGCCACGAGCAGTACTTC.